The TCR beta chain described here comes from a study of blood T cells in healthy people across ages. Germline assignment: CDR1 SGHTA and CDR2 FQGTGA. This CDR3 has 14 residues. Trimming at V came to 6 bases and at J to 9 bases, leaving 8 bases not matched to a gene. A sample-barcoded 5' primer and a J-beta primer mix were used in a second PCR of about 6 to 12 cycles. A single record per CDR3 protein comes from TCRdb applying MiXCR to the 5' RACE reads. This table has around 1,000,000 distinct CDR3 sequences, under 30% appearing once. Sample donors were healthy Caucasian individuals that came from Russia, aged about 6 to 95. The same data also went into a second study, on T cells of mothers and their children. That study adds: Reads obtained per mother exceeded 9.5 million TCR beta CDR3 reads, with 3 million to 3.5 million obtained per child.

The sequenced sample was blood. The V gene is TRBV7-3, the J gene TRBJ2-1; TRBD2 matches 10 bases. The sequence was collected from a girl aged 2 to 10 in good health. The CDR3, as DNA: TGTGCCAGCAGTCCTCTCCCTAGCGGGGGTGAGCAGTTCTTC. Its translation is CASSPLPSGGEQFF.